Following are 22 T cell receptor beta chains from one sample sequenced in a study of beta chain features in type 1 diabetes. The study reverse transcribed the entire isolated RNA, so it sequenced expressed TCRB transcripts. The method was immunoSEQ multiplex PCR; TCRdb's version includes in-frame clones alone and lacks a portion of them. This table holds about 700,000 clones, 13% found once. These receptors are not linked to any known antigen. Study outcomes and limitations: Across all four CD4+ subsets, people with type 1 diabetes showed modestly shorter TCRB CDR3s.

What was sequenced was naive CD4+ T cells from blood. The receptors shown here come from a man in his late teens or twenties with type 1 diabetes.

In this sample, this clone turned up a few times. This chain connects TRBV21-1 to TRBJ2-3; TRBD2 was called by the table and not checked on the DNA. TRBV21-1 is termed a pseudogene. CDR3 size: 17 residues. CDR3 region: CASSKEGPSGLINTQYF. CDR3 DNA: TGTGCCAGCAGCAAAGAGGGGCCTAGCGGGTTGATAAATACGCAGTATTTT.

The chain joins TRBV28 to TRBJ2-4; D might be TRBD2 (5 bases). CDR1 and CDR2 from the germline V gene are MDHEN and SYDVKM. Trimming took 2 bases from V and 8 from J, leaving 13 bases between them. The length of the CDR3 is 14 residues. CDR3 region: CASSLTQRVDIQYF. CDR3 DNA: TGTGCCAGCAGTTTAACCCAGAGGGTAGACATTCAGTACTTC.

The rearrangement joins TRBV30 to TRBJ1-1; D perhaps matches TRBD1 (6 bases). Trimming took off 3 bases at V and 1 base at J, with 9 bases between the two ends. CDR3 length: 13 amino acids. Germline V gene data show CDR1 as GTSNPN and CDR2 as SVGIG (reference sequence). The CDR3 is CAWSKQGNTEAFF. The CDR3 bases are TGTGCCTGGAGCAAACAGGGGAACACTGAAGCTTTCTTT.

The chain employs TRBV2 and TRBJ2-2, with TRBD1 matching over 10 bases. J lost 6 bases, V lost 2 bases, and 6 bases had no gene match. Germline V gene lookup returns CDR1 SNHLY and CDR2 FYNNEI. This CDR3 region has 16 residues. CDR3 nucleotides: TGTGCCAGCAGTGAACAGGGACAGGGGATCCCCGGGGAGCTGTTTTTT. Encoded protein: CASSEQGQGIPGELFF.

This clone has a handful of counts. The germline gene is not matched at one end of the junction; a read error may be the cause. The chain's CDR3 is CASSPEGTETQYF. In nucleotides, the CDR3 is TGTGCTAGCAGCCCCGAAGGGACGGAGACCCAGTACTTC. The chain joins TRBV7-7 to TRBJ2-5; either TRBD1 or TRBD2 may fit D (5 bases each). CDR3 length: 13 amino acids. Germline CDR1 and CDR2: SSHAT and FNYEAQ (reference sequence).

This clone has more than one count but fewer than ten. V and J are TRBV7-9 and TRBJ1-2, with D unresolved. V shed 3 bases and J shed 5 bases, with 10 bases lying between them. Germline CDR1 SEHNR, CDR2 FQNEAQ (reference sequence). This CDR3 is built from 13 residues. The CDR3 DNA follows: TGTGCCAGCAGCTTCTCCTCGGGGTATGGCTACACCTTC. This codes for CASSFSSGYGYTF.

The chain joins TRBV5-1 to TRBJ1-6; 9 bases align to TRBD1. Trimming removed 4 bases from V and 12 bases from J; junction bases left unmatched: 17. The CDR3 covers 17 residues. CDR1 SGHRS and CDR2 YFSETQ come from the germline V gene. The CDR3 loop is CASSAGGQGPAARPLHF. CDR3 sequence (DNA): TGCGCCAGCAGCGCCGGCGGACAGGGGCCGGCAGCCCGACCCCTCCACTTT.

The sample holds a few counts of this clone. The rearrangement uses TRBV5-1 and TRBJ2-5; 7 bases map to TRBD1. CDR1 is SGHRS and CDR2 is YFSETQ in the germline V gene. The CDR3 length is 15 residues. V gave up 1 base and J gave up 2 bases; unmatched junction bases: 5. This chain's CDR3 is CASSLIGTEQETQYF. DNA of the CDR3: TGCGCCAGCAGCTTGATCGGGACAGAGCAAGAGACCCAGTACTTC.

The chain is built from TRBV28 and TRBJ2-7, with D maybe TRBD1 (5 bases). Germline values: CDR1 MDHEN, CDR2 SYDVKM. Deletions cut 5 bases from V and 2 bases from J, with 16 bases between. This CDR3 region has 15 residues. Here the CDR3 reads CASSVQAPETYEQYF. DNA for the CDR3: TGTGCCAGCAGTGTACAGGCCCCGGAGACCTACGAGCAGTACTTC.

This clone was seen a handful of times. The rearrangement joins TRBV5-1 to TRBJ2-5; 8 nucleotides align to TRBD1. The junction had 13 bases not matched to a gene; V was cut back by 0 bases and J by 6 bases. Germline CDR1 and CDR2: SGHRS and YFSETQ. The CDR3 covers 17 residues. The CDR3 here is CASSLALGPGGVKTQYF. The CDR3 DNA sequence: TGCGCCAGCAGCTTGGCCCTCGGCCCAGGGGGCGTAAAGACCCAGTACTTC.

The J gene is TRBJ1-2, the V gene TRBV7-2; possibly TRBD1 for D (6 bases). The CDR3 runs 13 residues. The V gene's germline CDR1 is SGHTA and CDR2 FQGNSA. The V and J ends lost 8 bases and 4 bases respectively, with 14 bases between them. The CDR3 sequence: CASWAQGTYGYTF. Here the CDR3 DNA reads TGTGCCAGCTGGGCGCAGGGGACCTATGGCTACACCTTC.

To note about this clone: The junction does not match germline at one end; this may be a read error. The chain employs TRBV2 and TRBJ2-1, with D unclear. CDR3 length: 12 amino acids. Germline V gene sequence: CDR1 SNHLY, CDR2 FYNNEI. As DNA, the CDR3 is TGTGCCAGCAGCGAAGCCTACAATGAGCAGTTCTTC. Translating it yields CASSEAYNEQFF.

This chain links TRBV5-6 with TRBJ1-5; D possibly corresponds to TRBD1 (5 bases). The germline V gene has CDR1 SGHDT and CDR2 YYEEEE. The CDR3 has 12 amino acids. Trimming took 3 bases from V and 6 from J, leaving 7 bases between them. The CDR3 nucleotides are TGTGCCAGCAGCTCCCAGGGTCAGCCCCAGCATTTT. It yields the protein CASSSQGQPQHF.

This chain uses TRBV10-3 with TRBJ1-1, with 9 bases lining up with TRBD1. Germline trimming cut 4 bases from V and 5 bases from J; bases unmatched to any gene: 2. The CDR3 covers 13 residues. CDR1 ENHRY and CDR2 SYGVKD come from the germline V gene. CDR3 region: CAISGDRVTEAFF. The CDR3 DNA is TGTGCCATCAGTGGGGACAGGGTGACTGAAGCTTTCTTT.

The chain is built from TRBV14 and TRBJ1-2; D not resolved. Germline V gene lookup returns CDR1 SGHDN and CDR2 FVKESK. V lost 2 bases and J lost 4, with 8 bases in between. The CDR3 totals 13 residues. The CDR3 loop is CASSQLHPYGYTF. The CDR3 nucleotides read TGTGCCAGCAGCCAACTTCATCCCTATGGCTACACCTTC.

A remark on this clone: The same CDR3 can be traced to other DNA sequences in this sample. V is TRBV7-2 and J is TRBJ1-5; D is possibly TRBD1 (5 bases). This CDR3 contains 15 residues. CDR1 and CDR2 from the germline V gene are SGHTA and FQGNSA. Deletions cut 4 bases from V and 0 bases from J, with 10 bases between. DNA of the CDR3: TGTGCCAGCAGCTGGGCGGGGGGTAGCAATCAGCCCCAGCATTTT. Residues: CASSWAGGSNQPQHF.

There are a few counts of this clone. The chain carries TRBV7-2 and TRBJ2-4; 8 bases agree with TRBD1. This CDR3 is built from 16 residues. The germline V gene has CDR1 SGHTA and CDR2 FQGNSA. V dropped 5 bases and J dropped 1; count of bases not matched to a gene: 7. DNA of the CDR3: TGTGCCAGCAGCCCCAGGGGGCTTCGGGCCAAAAACATTCAGTACTTC. Its translation is CASSPRGLRAKNIQYF.

This chain connects TRBV6-1 to TRBJ1-5; D remains unclear. The CDR3 loop spans 15 amino acids. V gave up 3 bases and J gave up 1 base, with 10 bases separating them. Germline V gene sequence: CDR1 MNHNS, CDR2 SASEGT. The chain's CDR3 is CASSEVGQSNQPQHF. The CDR3 DNA follows: TGTGCCAGCAGTGAGGTTGGTCAGAGCAATCAGCCCCAGCATTTT.

The genes are TRBV30 and TRBJ2-6, with 7 bases identical to TRBD1. Trimming at V came to 3 bases and at J to 3 bases, leaving 11 bases not matched to a gene. This CDR3 has 17 amino acids. Germline CDR1 GTSNPN, CDR2 SVGIG (reference sequence). CDR3 in DNA: TGTGCCTGGAGGAGGACAGGTGCTATCTTTGGGGCCAACGTCCTGACTTTC. Amino acid sequence: CAWRRTGAIFGANVLTF.

This clone was seen a handful of times. The chain is built from TRBV6-1 and TRBJ1-6, with D uncertain. Trimming took 8 bases from V and 0 from J, leaving 8 bases between them. There are 14 residues in the CDR3. The V gene's germline CDR1 is MNHNS and CDR2 SASEGT. CDR3 bases: TGTGCCAGCGAGATGAGCTCCTATAATTCACCCCTCCACTTT. Its protein is CASEMSSYNSPLHF.

There are a few counts of this clone. Written as DNA, the CDR3 is TGCGCCAGCAGCCCCTTCTCCATTACCGGTGACGCTTTCTTT. It encodes CASSPFSITGDAFF. The genes are TRBV5-1 and TRBJ1-1; D unclear. The CDR3 has 14 amino acids. CDR1 is SGHRS and CDR2 is YFSETQ in the germline V gene. Deletions cut 4 bases from V and 11 bases from J, with 21 bases between. Complete variable domain (other parts from reference TRBV5-1 and TRBJ1-1): KAGVTQTPRYLIKTRGQQVTLSCSPISGHRSVSWYQQTPGQGLQFLFEYFSETQRNKGNFPGRFSGRQFSNSRSEMNVSTLELGDSALYLCASSPFSITGDAFFGQGTRLTVV.

The chain recombines TRBV2 with TRBJ1-5; TRBD1 is a possible D gene (5 bases). Trimming pared 4 bases from V and 9 bases from J, leaving 16 bases between. The CDR3 is 14 amino acids. The germline V gene encodes CDR1 SNHLY and CDR2 FYNNEI. CDR3 sequence reads: CASSGTSERMPQHF. CDR3 in DNA: TGTGCCAGCAGTGGGACATCCGAGCGAATGCCCCAGCATTTT.